What follows are 4 T cell receptor beta chains derived from one specimen sequenced in a study of post-analysis software for immune sequencing data (dated by TCRdb to between 2014 and 2016). Summary of the overall study and its limitations: Significantly higher frequencies in patients than in controls were found for several TRBV segments, including TRBV5-6, TRBV5-1 and TRBV20-1.

The library relied on PCR. The data were produced on an Illumina HiSeq 2500. Unique molecular identifiers were incorporated into TCR beta cDNA libraries to reduce PCR and sequencing biases. Using fastp at Q25 and MiXCR, TCRdb reprocessed the public reads and kept productive beta chains. Records with the same CDR3 protein are collapsed into one entry carrying the most frequent genes and DNA. The sample table records 550,000 to 700,000 distinct CDR3 sequences; around 47% of these occur just once. The ten largest clones add up to about 1.8% of the sample. These receptors have no identified antigens. The sample was blood. The receptors were gathered from a girl aged 5 to 17 with multiple sclerosis.

The gene calls are TRBV5-1 and TRBJ2-1; the match to TRBD2 covers 8 bases. The CDR3 has 16 amino acids. V dropped 1 base and J dropped 3; count of bases not matched to a gene: 6. Germline CDR1 reads SGHRS; CDR2 reads YFSETQ. The chain's CDR3 is CASSLLRGGYYNEQFF. In DNA, the CDR3 is TGCGCCAGCAGCTTGCTTCGCGGGGGGTACTACAATGAGCAGTTCTTC.

This chain uses TRBV15 with TRBJ2-7; 8 nucleotides align to TRBD1. V shed 1 base and J 10 bases; nucleotides not matched to a gene: 12. The CDR3 spans 15 residues. Germline CDR1 and CDR2: LNHNV and YYDKDF (reference sequence). Here the CDR3 reads CATSRGSDRGSPQYF. CDR3 nucleotides: TGTGCCACCAGCAGAGGCTCCGACAGGGGAAGCCCCCAGTACTTC.

V and J are TRBV27 and TRBJ2-1; 8 positions agree with TRBD2. CDR1 and CDR2 (germline): MNHEY, SMNVEV (reference sequence). The CDR3 is made up of 15 amino acids. After removal of 1 base from V and 9 bases from J, the junction contained 8 bases not matched to a gene. The CDR3 nucleotides read TGTGCCAGCAGTTTATTGGGACTAGTAATGAGTGAGCAGTTCTTC. Its protein product is CASSLLGLVMSEQFF.

V is TRBV7-6 and J is TRBJ2-7, with TRBD1 matching 9 bases. V trimming: 1 base; J trimming: 7 bases; junction bases outside the gene matches: 5. The V gene's germline CDR1 is SGHVS and CDR2 FNYEAQ. This CDR3 spans 14 amino acids. The CDR3 region has the DNA TGTGCCAGCAGCTTAGGGGGACAGGGTCGGGAGCAGTACTTC. This codes for CASSLGGQGREQYF. The full variable domain, its missing parts supplied by reference TRBV7-6 and TRBJ2-7, is GAGVSQSPRYKVTKRGQDVALRCDPISGHVSLYWYRQALGQGPEFLTYFNYEAQQDKSGLPNDRFSAERPEGSISTLTIQRTEQRDSAMYRCASSLGGQGREQYFGPGTRLTVT.